Presented here are 12 T cell receptor beta chains from one specimen sequenced in a study of blood T cell repertoires in COVID-19. Measured with immunoSEQ multiplex PCR; TCRdb has only the in-frame clones, and not every one. The table includes about 350,000 clones, less than 90% detected once. Sequencing was performed on peripheral blood. The receptors were sampled from a woman in her fifties or sixties with COVID-19, enrolled during active disease.

This chain uses TRBV18 with TRBJ1-2; possible D gene TRBD1, 5 bases. This CDR3 is 13 amino acids long. In germline, CDR1 is KGHSH, CDR2 LQKENI. With 3 bases removed from V and 6 bases from J, the gap between germline ends came to 11 bases. The CDR3 nucleotides read TGTGCCAGCTCACCCGCTCGGACAAATGGCTACACCTTC. The encoded protein is CASSPARTNGYTF.

V gene TRBV7-2 combines with J gene TRBJ1-2; 8 bases line up with TRBD1. The CDR3 contains 14 residues. Germline V lookup: CDR1 SGHTA, CDR2 FQGNSA. V was pared by 7 bases and J by 6 bases, with 10 bases of the junction left unmatched. CDR3 amino acids: CASIYGQGTDGYTF. CDR3 DNA: TGTGCCAGCATCTATGGACAGGGTACGGATGGCTACACCTTC.

The chain recombines TRBV11-3 with TRBJ2-4; D is perhaps TRBD1 (7 bases). Germline V gene data show CDR1 as SGHNT and CDR2 as YENEEA. CDR3 length equals 13 residues. Trimming stripped 0 bases from V and 8 bases from J, with 8 bases between. CDR3: CASSLDRGDIQYF. The CDR3 bases are TGTGCCAGCAGCTTAGACAGGGGGGACATTCAGTACTTC. Using reference TRBV11-3 and TRBJ2-4 for the parts outside the CDR3, the full variable domain is EAGVVQSPRYKIIEKKQPVAFWCNPISGHNTLYWYLQNLGQGPELLIRYENEEAVDDSQLPKDRFSAERLKGVDSTLKIQPAELGDSAVYLCASSLDRGDIQYFGAGTRLSVL.

This clone came up once. The V gene is TRBV18, the J gene TRBJ2-7; 7 bases fit TRBD2. Unmatched junction bases numbered 7, after V lost 4 bases and J lost 1 base. The CDR3 contains 15 residues. Per the germline V gene, CDR1 is KGHSH and CDR2 is LQKENI. CDR3 residues: CASSRTSAVSYEQYF. DNA for the CDR3: TGTGCCAGCTCACGTACTAGCGCAGTATCCTACGAGCAGTACTTC.

Only a few counts were recorded for this clone. The chain links TRBV9 to TRBJ2-2; 10 bases fit TRBD2. J gave up 3 bases and V 0 bases, and 2 bases lay outside the gene matches. The CDR3 is made up of 16 amino acids. Germline CDR1 reads SGDLS; CDR2 reads YYNGEE. The CDR3 DNA is TGTGCCAGCAGCGTAGTGAGCGGGGGGGACACCGGGGAGCTGTTTTTT. This codes for CASSVVSGGDTGELFF.

The gene calls are TRBV6-2 or TRBV6-3 and TRBJ2-5; the match to TRBD1 covers 7 bases. The CDR3 runs to 16 residues. The germline CDR1 and CDR2 sequences are MNHEY and SVGEGT. The V gene end was trimmed by 0 bases and the J gene end by 1 base; junction bases not matched to a gene: 5. The CDR3 reads CASSYSWNRGQETQYF. In nucleotides, the CDR3 is TGTGCCAGCAGTTACTCGTGGAACAGGGGCCAAGAGACCCAGTACTTC.

The chain carries TRBV30 and TRBJ1-4, with D possibly being TRBD1 (5 bases). The CDR3 loop spans 14 amino acids. V gave up 7 bases and J gave up 2 bases, with 14 bases separating them. Per the germline V gene, CDR1 is GTSNPN and CDR2 is SVGIG (reference sequence). The CDR3 sequence: CAYKGKGTNEKLFF. The CDR3 DNA reads TGTGCCTATAAAGGCAAGGGGACTAATGAAAAACTGTTTTTT.

This chain links TRBV13 with TRBJ2-5; TRBD2 might be the D (6 bases). CDR1 and CDR2 (germline): PRHDT, FYEKMQ (reference sequence). This CDR3 region has 15 residues. Trimming took off 4 bases at V and 5 bases at J, with 17 bases between the two ends. CDR3 in DNA: TGTGCCAGCAGCTCCTCACCGGGAGCTAAGGAGACCCAGTACTTC. This gives the protein CASSSSPGAKETQYF. The entire variable domain, with the rest obtained from reference TRBV13 and TRBJ2-5, is as follows: AAGVIQSPRHLIKEKRETATLKCYPIPRHDTVYWYQQGPGQDPQFLISFYEKMQSDKGSIPDRFSAQQFSDYHSELNMSSLELGDSALYFCASSSSPGAKETQYFGPGTRLLVL.

A few counts support this clone. V and J are TRBV11-2 and TRBJ2-7; D is unclear. V lost 0 bases, J lost 6 bases, and 9 bases lay in between. The CDR3 is 13 residues long. The germline V gene has CDR1 SGHAT and CDR2 FQNNGV. Here the CDR3 reads CASSLDLMSEQYF. The CDR3 bases are TGTGCCAGCAGCTTAGATCTAATGAGCGAGCAGTACTTC.

The chain links TRBV6-5 to TRBJ2-7; D is ambiguous. The CDR3 runs 15 residues. Germline lookup yields CDR1 MNHEY and CDR2 SVGAGI. V lost 7 bases to trimming and J lost 3 bases, with 19 bases between them. The CDR3 region has the DNA TGTGCCAGCACCGGCGCCGATCGGGTTGGCTACGAGCAGTACTTC. Protein product: CASTGADRVGYEQYF.

The rearrangement joins TRBV7-3 to TRBJ2-3, with 13 bases lining up with TRBD2. CDR3 length: 17 residues. V was pared by 3 bases and J by 0 bases, with 3 bases of the junction left unmatched. Germline values: CDR1 SGHTA, CDR2 FQGTGA. CDR3 protein: CASSFGLAGASTDTQYF. CDR3 DNA: TGTGCCAGCAGCTTTGGACTAGCGGGGGCCAGCACAGATACGCAGTATTTT.

The chain uses TRBV18 and TRBJ1-2, with 7 nucleotides matching TRBD1. The CDR3 consists of 13 residues. Unmatched junction bases numbered 10, after V lost 8 bases and J lost 7 bases. Germline V gene sequence: CDR1 KGHSH, CDR2 LQKENI. The CDR3 is CASTQGEEAGYTF. The DNA for the CDR3 is TGTGCCAGCACCCAGGGGGAAGAGGCTGGCTACACCTTC.